Presented here are 8 T cell receptor beta chains from one specimen sequenced in a study of metastatic and nonmetastatic thyroid tumors. TCRdb redid the clone calls on the PCR reads using MiXCR. The sample shows 25,000 to 35,000 clones, 25% to 35% of them seen only once. Nobody among the patients had been given any treatment before thyroid surgery. Sequenced material: blood. These receptors were collected from a female donor with papillary thyroid cancer or a benign thyroid nodule (not recorded which). Some clones in this sample may be carry-over from other donors' samples.

Notes on this clone: Mismatch with germline at one junction end may stem from a read error. The chain employs TRBV30 and TRBJ1-1, with D unclear. The CDR3 spans 14 residues. CDR1 is GTSNPN, CDR2 SVGIG, per germline (reference sequence). This CDR3 is CACSADIANTEAFF. Written as DNA, the CDR3 is TGTGCCTGCAGTGCCGACATAGCGAACACTGAAGCTTTCTTT.

This clone was counted at least ten times. This chain joins TRBV6-1 and TRBJ1-2; maybe TRBD1 (5 bases). V shed 8 bases and J shed 8 bases, with 9 bases lying between them. Germline values: CDR1 MNHNS, CDR2 SASEGT. The CDR3 consists of 10 residues. The CDR3 nucleotides are TGTGCCAGCTTCGCAGGGGGCTACACCTTC. The encoded protein is CASFAGGYTF.

This clone is medium-sized (0.01 to 0.1%) by share. The chain combines TRBV6-1 with TRBJ1-1; tentatively, D is TRBD1 (6 bases). Germline CDR1 is MNHNS and CDR2 is SASEGT. Trimming left V 6 bases short and J 1 base short, with 9 bases between. The CDR3 is 13 amino acids. CDR3 in DNA: TGTGCCAGCAGGACAGGAAGGAACACTGAAGCTTTCTTT. Amino acid sequence: CASRTGRNTEAFF.

This clone came up a few times. V gene TRBV6-1 combines with J gene TRBJ2-3; TRBD2 agrees at 7 bases. CDR1 MNHNS and CDR2 SASEGT come from the germline V gene. Trimming cost V 4 bases and J 15 bases; bases outside gene matches: 16. The CDR3 spans 14 residues. CDR3: CASSGASGTDTHYF. The CDR3 bases are TGTGCCAGCAGTGGGGCTAGCGGCACAGATACACATTATTTT.

The V and J genes are TRBV20-1 and TRBJ1-2; unclear D gene. With 0 bases removed from V and 1 base from J, the gap between germline ends came to 9 bases. Looked up from germline, CDR1 is DFQATT and CDR2 is SNEGSKA (reference sequence). The CDR3 totals 14 residues. The CDR3 loop reads CSARDIGGNYGYTF. In DNA, the CDR3 is TGCAGTGCTAGAGATATTGGCGGTAACTATGGCTACACCTTC.

This clone appeared a single time. CDR3 nucleotides: TGCAGTGCTAGAGATCCGCAGGGGGCTAGGGATGCAGCTTTCTTT. This encodes CSARDPQGARDAAFF. The chain couples TRBV20-1 to TRBJ1-1; 8 positions match TRBD1. CDR1 is DFQATT and CDR2 is SNEGSKA in the germline V gene (reference sequence). The V segment lost 0 bases and the J segment 10 bases; nucleotides outside the gene matches: 13. CDR3 length equals 15 residues.

The table lists this clone with many counts. The chain carries TRBV7-9 and TRBJ1-2; D not resolved. This CDR3 spans 13 amino acids. From germline, CDR1 is SEHNR and CDR2 FQNEAQ (reference sequence). Between the trimmed V and J ends, which lost 0 bases and 6 bases, there was a span of 8 bases. CDR3 bases: TGTGCCAGCAGCTTAGCAGCTGGGGATGGCTACACCTTC. It codes for CASSLAAGDGYTF.

This clone has at least ten counts. The CDR3 protein is CSARVTSGRANEQFF. CDR3 bases: TGCAGTGCTAGAGTAACTAGCGGGAGGGCCAATGAGCAGTTCTTC. The rearrangement joins TRBV20-1 to TRBJ2-1, with 13 positions matching TRBD2. V dropped 1 base and J dropped 6; count of bases not matched to a gene: 3. The CDR3 length is 15 residues. The germline V gene has CDR1 DFQATT and CDR2 SNEGSKA (reference sequence).